The TCR beta chain under discussion was sequenced for a study of blood T cells in healthy people across ages. A second PCR, run for roughly 6 to 11 cycles, used a sample-barcoded 5' primer plus a J-beta primer mix. Using its own MiXCR run on the 5' RACE reads, TCRdb lists one record per CDR3 protein. The sample shows 600,000 to 1,000,000 distinct CDR3 sequences, approximately 25% of them seen only once. This clonotype was seen a few times. This CDR3 has 12 amino acids. Germline CDR1 SGHAT, CDR2 FQNNGV. Another study also made use of these data, one on T cells of mothers and their children. As that report states: The analysis detected no persistent microchimeric T cell clones.

The clonotype was recovered from a boy aged 10-17 years in good health. Sequences were obtained from blood. The chain uses TRBV11-2 and TRBJ2-7; the D gene is possibly TRBD2 (6 bases). The J call is uncertain, as TRBJ2-5 better fits the DNA end. CDR3 sequence reads: CASEGGRQTQYF. The CDR3 DNA reads TGTGCCAGCGAGGGAGGCCGACAGACCCAGTACTTC.